Given below is one T cell receptor (beta chain) in context. The antigen is not known. This CDR3 is also generated by other DNA sequences in the sample. The source of the sample is a study of shared clonotypes between healthy human individuals. Repertoires were generated with immunoSEQ multiplex PCR, while TCRdb's copy carries only in-frame clones and drops some. The sample lists 2 million to 2.5 million clones, roughly 93% occurring once. The CDR3 length is 12 residues. In germline, CDR1 is SGDLS, CDR2 YYNGEE. With V trimmed by 1 base and J by 8 bases, 2 bases remained unmatched. Study-level results: Exclusively blood specimens were collected; tissue repertoires likely differ. Compared with clonotypes that all four donors shared, non-shared clonotypes had lower generation probabilities.

This sequence was found in a man aged 18 to 29 in good health. Some clones in this sample may be carry-over from other donors' samples. This chain joins TRBV9 and TRBJ1-2; 7 bases agree with TRBD1. Input material: naive CD4+ T cells from PBMCs. Sample subset: CD45RA+ positively selected. In DNA form, the CDR3 reads TGTGCCAGCAGCGTACAGGGGGGCGGCTACACCTTC. Protein: CASSVQGGGYTF.